The clone carrying this T cell receptor beta chain was found once. This entry is derived from a study of T cell changes during pregnancy in multiple sclerosis. Profiling relied on immunoSEQ multiplex PCR, and the TCRdb table lists in-frame clones only, not all of them. The sample gives fewer than 50,000 clones, around 90% of which show up once; approximately 0.6% is in the top ten. Germline trimming cut 4 bases from V and 0 bases from J; bases unmatched to any gene: 6. The CDR3 has 16 amino acids. Germline V CDR1 and CDR2: MNHNS, SASEGT. This material consisted of CD4+ T cells from peripheral blood mononuclear cells, taken in the first trimester of pregnancy. This TCR was sampled from a female donor with multiple sclerosis, enrolled in a pregnancy study. The V call is TRBV6-1, the J call TRBJ1-1; 9 bases agree with TRBD1. Here the CDR3 DNA reads TGTGCCAGCAGTGCAAGGGGGGACAGGGTGAACACTGAAGCTTTCTTT. Translating gives CASSARGDRVNTEAFF.